The rows below give T cell receptor beta chains drawn from one sample of a study of T cell changes during pregnancy in multiple sclerosis. The data were produced by immunoSEQ multiplex PCR, yet TCRdb's version contains in-frame clones alone and is incomplete. The top ten clones hold under 2% of a sample with 83,000 or so clones, over 85% of them seen once. The input for sequencing was peripheral blood, taken after pregnancy. The source is a female donor in good health, enrolled as a control in a pregnancy study. CDR3s include the opening cysteine and the closing phenylalanine or tryptophan. Fields, in order: V gene, CDR3 length, J gene, clone size, D gene, CDR3 DNA, CDR3 protein. The D gene is left open where the match is weak. A clone size is listed for some rows: how often the clone was seen (once, few, many), or a class if it is expanded.

V: TRBV29-1; length: 14; J: TRBJ2-7; size: .; D: TRBD1; DNA: TGCAGCGTTGGGGGCAGGGGGCACTCCTACGAGCAGTACTTC; CDR3: CSVGGRGHSYEQYF
V: TRBV5-4; length: 17; J: TRBJ2-7; size: .; D: TRBD2; DNA: TGTGCCAGCAGCTTGGCCTATGGGAGGGGCCAAGCCTACGAGCAGTACTTC; CDR3: CASSLAYGRGQAYEQYF
V: TRBV27; length: 16; J: TRBJ1-1; size: .; D: TRBD1; DNA: TGTGCCAGCAGCTCTTCCCCGGACAGGGGTTTTACTGAAGCTTTCTTT; CDR3: CASSSSPDRGFTEAFF
V: TRBV15; length: 14; J: TRBJ2-7; size: .; D: .; DNA: TGTGCCACCAGCGGACCGGACTGGGCGCGGGAGCAGTACTTC; CDR3: CATSGPDWAREQYF
V: TRBV4-1; length: 15; J: TRBJ1-1; size: .; D: .; DNA: TGCGCCAGCAGCCAATACGGACACCCCTACACTGAAGCTTTCTTT; CDR3: CASSQYGHPYTEAFF
V: TRBV5-1; length: 16; J: TRBJ2-2; size: .; D: TRBD2; DNA: TGCGCCAGCAGCCAATCCCCAGCGGGAGATACCGGGGAGCTGTTTTTT; CDR3: CASSQSPAGDTGELFF
V: TRBV19; length: 14; J: TRBJ1-5; size: .; D: .; DNA: TGTGCCAGTAGTTCCAGGGTGAGCAATCAGCCCCAGCATTTT; CDR3: CASSSRVSNQPQHF
V: TRBV28; length: 15; J: TRBJ2-5; size: .; D: TRBD2; DNA: TGTGCCAGCAGACGACTAGCGGGAGCGGAAGAGACCCAGTACTTC; CDR3: CASRRLAGAEETQYF
V: TRBV6-1; length: 12; J: TRBJ2-3; size: .; D: .; DNA: TGTGCCAGCAGTGATCAGACAGATACGCAGTATTTT; CDR3: CASSDQTDTQYF
V: TRBV2; length: 16; J: TRBJ2-3; size: .; D: TRBD2; DNA: TGTGCCAGCAGTCCTACGACTAGCGGGAGAGGGGGTACGCAGTATTTT; CDR3: CASSPTTSGRGGTQYF
V: TRBV28; length: 17; J: TRBJ2-7; size: .; D: .; DNA: TGTGCCAGCAGTTCCCTTTGGGGTCGGGGTGGAGAGTCCGAGCAGTACTTC; CDR3: CASSSLWGRGGESEQYF
V: TRBV25-1; length: 15; J: TRBJ1-1; size: once; D: .; DNA: TGTGCCAGCAGCACGCCACTGGGGCCCCGCGCTGAAGCTTTCTTT; CDR3: CASSTPLGPRAEAFF
V: TRBV7-2; length: 14; J: TRBJ2-3; size: .; D: .; DNA: TGTGCCAGCAGCTCCACTAGGACGACAGATACGCAGTATTTT; CDR3: CASSSTRTTDTQYF
V: TRBV29-1; length: 14; J: TRBJ2-7; size: .; D: TRBD1; DNA: TGCAGCGTTGCATCGGGACAGGGGATCTACGAGCAGTACTTC; CDR3: CSVASGQGIYEQYF
V: TRBV5-1; length: 14; J: TRBJ2-7; size: once; D: .; DNA: TGCGCCAGCAGCTTGGTCCGGAGGGGAGACGAGCAGTACTTC; CDR3: CASSLVRRGDEQYF
V: TRBV28; length: 14; J: TRBJ2-7; size: once; D: .; DNA: TGTGCCAGTCAACTTCGGCTGGGCTTGGGCGAGCAGTACTTC; CDR3: CASQLRLGLGEQYF
V: TRBV15; length: 15; J: TRBJ1-3; size: .; D: TRBD1; DNA: TGTGCCACCAGCAGAGACAGGGGGACCGGAAACACCATATATTTT; CDR3: CATSRDRGTGNTIYF
V: TRBV9; length: 17; J: TRBJ2-1; size: .; D: TRBD2; DNA: TGTGCCAGCAGCTCCGGACTAGCGGGAGGGTTGTACGATGAGCAGTTCTTC; CDR3: CASSSGLAGGLYDEQFF
V: TRBV28; length: 14; J: TRBJ1-2; size: .; D: .; DNA: TGTGCCAGCAGTTCCGGGGGGGTTAACTATGGCTACACCTTC; CDR3: CASSSGGVNYGYTF
V: TRBV28; length: 16; J: TRBJ2-3; size: .; D: TRBD2; DNA: TGTGCCAGCAGTTTGGGACTAGCTAACTCCCCAGATACGCAGTATTTT; CDR3: CASSLGLANSPDTQYF
V: TRBV28; length: 16; J: TRBJ2-5; size: .; D: TRBD1; DNA: TGTGCCAGCAGTTTATTCGGACAGGGGTTAGGGGAGACCCAGTACTTC; CDR3: CASSLFGQGLGETQYF
V: TRBV5-1; length: 15; J: TRBJ2-5; size: .; D: TRBD1; DNA: TGCGCCAGCAGCTTGGGACAGGGGGTCCAAGAGACCCAGTACTTC; CDR3: CASSLGQGVQETQYF
V: TRBV14; length: 16; J: TRBJ2-1; size: .; D: TRBD1; DNA: TGTGCCAGCAGCCAGGCAGGGGGCGTTATATACAATGAGCAGTTCTTC; CDR3: CASSQAGGVIYNEQFF
V: TRBV29-1; length: 12; J: TRBJ2-7; size: .; D: TRBD1; DNA: TGCAGCGTGGCACAGGGGAACTACGAGCAGTACTTC; CDR3: CSVAQGNYEQYF
V: TRBV7-8; length: 15; J: TRBJ2-7; size: .; D: .; DNA: TGTGCCAGCATCGAAGGGGGAGGGGGGTACTACGAGCAGTACTTC; CDR3: CASIEGGGGYYEQYF
V: TRBV29-1; length: 14; J: TRBJ2-3; size: .; D: TRBD2; DNA: TGCAGCGTTTACGCGGGAGAACGCACAGATACGCAGTATTTT; CDR3: CSVYAGERTDTQYF
V: TRBV20-1; length: 11; J: TRBJ1-1; size: once; D: .; DNA: TGCAGTCTCAGGCGGAACACTGAAGCTTTCTTT; CDR3: CSLRRNTEAFF
V: TRBV7-2; length: 14; J: TRBJ2-3; size: .; D: .; DNA: TGTGCCAGCAGGTCTAGCTTTACCACAGATACGCAGTATTTT; CDR3: CASRSSFTTDTQYF
V: TRBV9; length: 16; J: TRBJ1-1; size: .; D: TRBD1; DNA: TGTGCCAGCAACAGCGGGCAGGGGGCCATGAACACTGAAGCTTTCTTT; CDR3: CASNSGQGAMNTEAFF
V: TRBV5-1; length: 15; J: TRBJ1-1; size: once; D: .; DNA: TGCGCCAGCAGCTTGGAGGGGCTTGAGAACACTGAAGCTTTCTTT; CDR3: CASSLEGLENTEAFF
V: TRBV15; length: 13; J: TRBJ2-2; size: .; D: .; DNA: TGTGCCACCAGCTTACACAAGGGGGGGGAGCTGTTTTTT; CDR3: CATSLHKGGELFF
V: TRBV5-1; length: 15; J: TRBJ2-2; size: .; D: .; DNA: TGCGCCGGGCGTAGCGGAACAACGAACACCGGGGAGCTGTTTTTT; CDR3: CAGRSGTTNTGELFF
V: TRBV5-1; length: 16; J: TRBJ1-2; size: .; D: .; DNA: TGCGCCAGCAGCACCGGGACACTCGAAGGGCACTATGGCTACACCTTC; CDR3: CASSTGTLEGHYGYTF
V: TRBV5-1; length: 15; J: TRBJ2-6; size: .; D: .; DNA: TGCGCCAGCAGCTTGCGAAACGGGAGGGCCAACGTCCTGACTTTC; CDR3: CASSLRNGRANVLTF
V: TRBV13; length: 14; J: TRBJ1-1; size: .; D: TRBD1; DNA: TGTGCCAGCAGTTGGTACAGGGGGCTCACTGAAGCTTTCTTT; CDR3: CASSWYRGLTEAFF
V: TRBV27; length: 14; J: TRBJ2-3; size: .; D: .; DNA: TGTGCCAGCAACGGCGGAAACGGAGGGCGGACGCAGTATTTT; CDR3: CASNGGNGGRTQYF
V: TRBV5-1; length: 14; J: TRBJ2-7; size: .; D: .; DNA: TGCGCCAGCAGCTTGGATCGGGGATCCTACGAGCAGTACTTC; CDR3: CASSLDRGSYEQYF
V: TRBV7-9; length: 13; J: TRBJ2-1; size: .; D: .; DNA: TGTGCCAGCAGCCGAGGAGGAGGGCCCGAGCAGTTCTTC; CDR3: CASSRGGGPEQFF
V: TRBV19; length: 13; J: TRBJ1-1; size: .; D: .; DNA: TGTGCCAGTAGTATCACACCGAACACTGAAGCTTTCTTT; CDR3: CASSITPNTEAFF
V: TRBV12-1; length: 17; J: TRBJ2-5; size: .; D: .; DNA: TGTGCCAGCACACCCCCTCTAGCGGGACGGAGTCAAGAGACCCAGTACTTC; CDR3: CASTPPLAGRSQETQYF
V: TRBV28; length: 12; J: TRBJ2-5; size: .; D: .; DNA: TGTGCCAGCATTAGCCGAGAAATGGCCCAGTACTTC; CDR3: CASISREMAQYF
V: TRBV6-5; length: 15; J: TRBJ1-2; size: .; D: TRBD1; DNA: TGTGCCAGCAGTTACTCGAGGCCGGGACAGACAACAGCCACCTTC; CDR3: CASSYSRPGQTTATF
V: TRBV6-1; length: 14; J: TRBJ2-2; size: .; D: .; DNA: TGTGCCAGCAGCAAAACTAGTACAGGGGGGGAGCTGTTTTTT; CDR3: CASSKTSTGGELFF
V: TRBV19; length: 13; J: TRBJ2-7; size: .; D: .; DNA: TGTGCCAGTAGTGGATGGACAGACTACGAGCAGTACTTC; CDR3: CASSGWTDYEQYF
V: TRBV4-1; length: 16; J: TRBJ2-7; size: .; D: .; DNA: TGCGCCAGCAGCCAAGAACCGGGGGGCGGCACTTACGAGCAGTACTTC; CDR3: CASSQEPGGGTYEQYF
V: TRBV5-1; length: 14; J: TRBJ2-7; size: .; D: TRBD1; DNA: TGCGCCAGCAGCTTGGTAGAGACAGGGAGCGAGCAGTACTTC; CDR3: CASSLVETGSEQYF
V: TRBV19; length: 14; J: TRBJ1-2; size: .; D: TRBD1; DNA: TGTGCCAGTAGTATAGGACAGGGGGCCCGGGGCTACACCTTC; CDR3: CASSIGQGARGYTF
V: TRBV21-1; length: 14; J: TRBJ1-4; size: .; D: .; DNA: TGTGCCAGCAGCGGGAGCGCAACTAATGAAAAACTGTTTTTT; CDR3: CASSGSATNEKLFF
V: TRBV4-1; length: 15; J: TRBJ2-1; size: .; D: TRBD2; DNA: TGCGCCAGCAGTCCACTAGCGGGAGGTCACAATGAGCAGTTCTTC; CDR3: CASSPLAGGHNEQFF
V: TRBV5-6; length: 14; J: TRBJ2-1; size: .; D: TRBD2; DNA: TGTGCCAGCATCGTTAGCGGGAGCTACAATGAGCAGTTCTTC; CDR3: CASIVSGSYNEQFF
V: TRBV27; length: 14; J: TRBJ2-3; size: .; D: .; DNA: TGTGCCACGGGCCGGACTGACCGACCGGATACGCAGTATTTT; CDR3: CATGRTDRPDTQYF
V: TRBV25-1; length: 15; J: TRBJ2-5; size: .; D: TRBD1; DNA: TGTGCCAGCAGTCCATGGACAGGTTTTGGAGAGACCCAGTACTTC; CDR3: CASSPWTGFGETQYF
V: TRBV19; length: 16; J: TRBJ1-5; size: .; D: .; DNA: TGTGCCAGTAGTATAGATTCGGGGGGTAGCAATCAGCCCCAGCATTTT; CDR3: CASSIDSGGSNQPQHF